Listed below are T cell receptor beta chains from one sample, sequenced in a study of blood T cell repertoires in COVID-19. Clones were read by immunoSEQ multiplex PCR, and TCRdb kept only the in-frame ones, dropping some. The data show 75,000 or so clones, roughly four fifths seen once. The sequenced sample was peripheral blood. These receptors all come from a woman in her 70s with acute or convalescent COVID-19. The CDR3 runs from the conserved cysteine through the conserved F or W. D genes are given only for firm matches. Clone size is stated in some rows and not others, as once, few, many or a class when expanded.

TRBJ2-5 | NA | TRBD1 | TRBV4-1 | TGCGCCAGCAGCCAAGATCCAATGGTACCGGGACAGGGGGTATGGGAGACCCAGTACTTC | CASSQDPMVPGQGVWETQYF
TRBJ2-7 | NA | NA | TRBV20-1 | TGCAGTGCTAGCAATATGGGCAGGCAGTACTTC | CSASNMGRQYF
TRBJ2-2 | once | NA | TRBV9 | TGTGCCAGCAGCGCCGACATGGGCGGGGAGCTGTTTTTT | CASSADMGGELFF
TRBJ2-2 | once | TRBD1 | TRBV10-3 | TGTGCCACCACAGGGGCGGGCACCGGGGAGCTGTTTTTT | CATTGAGTGELFF
TRBJ2-7 | NA | TRBD2 | TRBV7-8 | TGTGCCAGCAGCCGGGGGGGACTAGCGGGAGTCGAGCAGTACTTC | CASSRGGLAGVEQYF
TRBJ1-2 | NA | NA | TRBV19 | TGTGCCAGTAGTATAGGAACCGGGAATGGCTACACCTTC | CASSIGTGNGYTF
TRBJ2-1 | many | TRBD2 | TRBV7-9 | TGTGCCAGCAGCACCGGACTGGGGACTATAAGCTCCTACAATGAGCAGTTCTTC | CASSTGLGTISSYNEQFF
TRBJ2-1 | few | NA | TRBV5-1 | TGCGCCAGCAGCTCGGCGGGACGGAAAAACAATGAGCAGTTCTTC | CASSSAGRKNNEQFF
TRBJ2-5 | NA | TRBD2 | TRBV7-2 | TGTGCCAGCAGCTTAGGGGGACTAGCGGGACCAGAGACCCAGTACTTC | CASSLGGLAGPETQYF
TRBJ2-7 | NA | TRBD2 | TRBV10-2 | TGCGCCAGCAGTGAGTCCCTAGGACTAGCGGACTACGAGCAGTACTTC | CASSESLGLADYEQYF
TRBJ2-3 | NA | NA | TRBV3-1/TRBV3-2 | TGTGCCAGCAGCTACGGACAAAGCACAGATACGCAGTATTTT | CASSYGQSTDTQYF
TRBJ1-5 | NA | TRBD1 | TRBV5-5 | TGTGCCAGCAGCGGGGGACAGGGGAATCAGCCCCAGCATTTT | CASSGGQGNQPQHF
TRBJ2-4 | NA | TRBD1 | TRBV5-3 | TGTGCCAGAAGCTTGGGGCAGGGGGTGCTAGCCAAAAACATTCAGTACTTC | CARSLGQGVLAKNIQYF
TRBJ2-6 | NA | TRBD2 | TRBV4-1 | TGCGCCAGCAGCCCTAGCGGGAGGGGTGGGGCCAACGTCCTGACTTTC | CASSPSGRGGANVLTF
TRBJ2-4 | few | NA | TRBV19 | TGTGCCAGTACCACCTGGACAGGGAGGGACATTCAGTACTTC | CASTTWTGRDIQYF
TRBJ1-1 | once | NA | TRBV9 | TGTGCCAGCAGCGCCAGGGGTAGTCAGGGCACTGAAGCTTTCTTT | CASSARGSQGTEAFF
TRBJ1-1 | NA | NA | TRBV30 | TGTGCCTGGAGTTTATTAGGTCTGAGGGTGTTTCAGAACGAAGAAGCTTTCTTT | CAWSLLGLRVFQNEEAFF
TRBJ1-1 | NA | NA | TRBV29-1 | TGCAGCGTTGAAGAACAGGGAAAAGCTTTCTTT | CSVEEQGKAFF
TRBJ1-4 | NA | NA | TRBV2 | TGTGCCAGCAGTTACGTTAAGGACAGTACGGGTAAACTGTTTTTT | CASSYVKDSTGKLFF
TRBJ2-7 | NA | TRBD2 | TRBV20-1 | TGCAGTGCTAGTAAGGCGACTAGCGGGATGTACGAGCAGTACTTC | CSASKATSGMYEQYF